These T cell receptor beta chains were read from a single sample in a study of early T cells in non-severe SARS-CoV-2 infection. Using its own MiXCR run on the 5' RACE reads, TCRdb lists one record per CDR3 protein. Of 80,000 to 100,000 distinct CDR3 sequences in the sample, over 13% were seen once. Specimen: whole blood. The receptors originated from an adult who was a healthcare worker with PCR-confirmed SARS-CoV-2 infection or an uninfected control (not recorded which). Each CDR3 is given with its conserved first and last residue. Fields, in order: J gene, D gene, clone size, V gene, CDR3 DNA, CDR3 protein. A D gene is named only where the DNA matches it firmly. Clone size, where shown, is once, few, many, or a class for clones that have expanded.

TRBJ1-5 | . | few | TRBV20-1 | TGCAGTGCTAGGGCCCCGGGGTCCAGAATTCAGCCCCAGCATTTT | CSARAPGSRIQPQHF
TRBJ1-1 | TRBD1 | few | TRBV9 | TGTGCCAGCAGCGCGAGGACAGGCAAAATGAACACTGAAGCTTTCTTT | CASSARTGKMNTEAFF
TRBJ1-2 | TRBD1 | . | TRBV6-5 | TGTGCCAGCAGCCCTACGATCGCCCTCCTATTGGACAGGGCAGCCTATGGCTACACCTTC | CASSPTIALLLDRAAYGYTF
TRBJ2-7 | . | many | TRBV10-1 | TGCGCCAGCAGTGAGCCTGCCTCCTACGAGCAGTACTTC | CASSEPASYEQYF
TRBJ2-3 | . | . | TRBV5-5 | TGTGCCAGCAGCTTCAGGGATACGCAGTATTTT | CASSFRDTQYF
TRBJ1-1 | . | few | TRBV29-1 | TGCAGCGCCACAATAAGGCCAGGGCAGTCTCCCACGAACACTGAAGCTTTCTTT | CSATIRPGQSPTNTEAFF
TRBJ2-1 | . | . | TRBV27 | TGTGCCAGCAGTTTAAGAGGATTCACCAATGAGCAGTTCTTC | CASSLRGFTNEQFF
TRBJ1-4 | . | many | TRBV7-9 | TGTGCCAGCAGCTTATTGGCAGCAACTAATGAAAAACTGTTTTTT | CASSLLAATNEKLFF
TRBJ2-3 | TRBD2 | . | TRBV29-1 | TGCAGCGTTGAAGAAGGAGGACTAGTAGATACGCAGTATTTT | CSVEEGGLVDTQYF
TRBJ2-3 | TRBD2 | few | TRBV7-9 | TGTGCCAGCAGCCCTCATACTAGCGGGATGGTGGATACGCAGTATTTT | CASSPHTSGMVDTQYF
TRBJ2-1 | TRBD1 | few | TRBV7-9 | TGTGCCAGCAGTCCCACCCGGACAGGGGACAACAATGAGCAGTTCTTC | CASSPTRTGDNNEQFF
TRBJ2-3 | . | few | TRBV25-1 | TGTGCCACGTGGCATAGTTGGGCAGATACGCAGTATTTT | CATWHSWADTQYF
TRBJ1-5 | . | few | TRBV2 | TGTGCCAGCAGTGAAACCGCGAGGAGCAATCAGCCCCAGCATTTT | CASSETARSNQPQHF
TRBJ2-1 | . | . | TRBV11-2 | TGTGCCAGCAGCTTAGCCGGGACTCTGAATGAGCAGTTCTTC | CASSLAGTLNEQFF
TRBJ2-1 | . | . | TRBV2 | TGTGCCAGCATCGACCGTCGATCTTACAATGAGCAGTTCTTC | CASIDRRSYNEQFF
TRBJ2-3 | . | many | TRBV6-5 | TGTGCCAGCAGTTACGAGTTGACCCGGGGTACGCAGTATTTT | CASSYELTRGTQYF
TRBJ1-1 | . | many | TRBV7-3 | TGTGCCAGCAGCTTCGGGACGGCATATGAAGCTTTCTTT | CASSFGTAYEAFF
TRBJ2-5 | . | . | TRBV5-5 | TGTGCCAGCAGCTTGGCACGGGTACGGGAGACCCAGTACTTC | CASSLARVRETQYF
TRBJ2-3 | . | . | TRBV12-3/TRBV12-4 | TGTGCCAGCAGGCCTAGGTTTACAGATACGCAGTATTTT | CASRPRFTDTQYF
TRBJ2-1 | . | many | TRBV6-1 | TGTGCCAGCAGCCCGGAAGGTGGGTTGCCTGATGAGCAGTTCTTC | CASSPEGGLPDEQFF
TRBJ1-5 | TRBD1 | few | TRBV12-3/TRBV12-4 | TGTGCCAGCAGGGGACAGGGGAGCCAGAATCAGCCCCAGCATTTT | CASRGQGSQNQPQHF
TRBJ1-1 | . | many | TRBV30 | TGTGCCTGGAGTGGCGGACACGTTGAAGCTTTCTTT | CAWSGGHVEAFF
TRBJ2-1 | . | many | TRBV6-1 | TGTGCCAGCAGTGAATCCCATGAGCAGTTCTTC | CASSESHEQFF
TRBJ1-2 | . | . | TRBV10-2 | TGCGCCAGCAGTGAGTCTCCCGGGATGGGCGGCTACACCTTC | CASSESPGMGGYTF
TRBJ1-1 | . | few | TRBV24-1 | TGTGCCACCCAGGGACGGAAGAACACTGAAGCTTTCTTT | CATQGRKNTEAFF
TRBJ1-2 | . | . | TRBV28 | TGTGCCAGCACTCTAGGGGCAGGGGCGGCTCTCTATGGCTACACCTTC | CASTLGAGAALYGYTF
TRBJ1-1 | . | . | TRBV7-3 | TGTGCCAGCAGTACCAGGAACACTGAAGCTTTCTTT | CASSTRNTEAFF
TRBJ1-4 | . | few | TRBV7-8 | TGTGCCAGCAGCTTAGCGGAGCAACCTAATGAAAAACTGTTTTTT | CASSLAEQPNEKLFF
TRBJ2-5 | TRBD2 | . | TRBV28 | TGTGCCAGCAGTTTACTAGCGGGAGGGCCGAGGGAGACCCAGTACTTC | CASSLLAGGPRETQYF
TRBJ2-1 | . | few | TRBV6-1 | TGTGCCAGCAGTGAATGGATGACCTTCTCCTACAATGAGCAGTTCTTC | CASSEWMTFSYNEQFF
TRBJ2-5 | TRBD2 | . | TRBV3-1 | TGTGCCAGCAGCCAAGATGGCCGACTAGCGGGGATCCAAGAGACCCAGTACTTC | CASSQDGRLAGIQETQYF